A single T cell receptor (beta chain) is shown here with its context. This sample was taken from a study of blood T cell repertoires in COVID-19. Study-level information: The origin of the acute and convalescent COVID-19 samples was the United States, Italy and Spain.

Trimming at V came to 4 bases and at J to 5 bases, leaving 12 bases not matched to a gene. The CDR3 length is 17 residues. Germline V CDR1 and CDR2: SGHRS, YFSETQ. Original processing methods: The authors estimated nucleated cell counts from reference gene primer amplification. Sequencing used immunoSEQ multiplex PCR; TCRdb keeps in-frame clones, though not all of them. V, J and clone size are those of that table, while D and trimming were read from the DNA. This sample has roughly 250,000 clones, with around 81% found just once. The Seattle patients, enrolled during active infection, were followed longitudinally.

This receptor was obtained from an older person with COVID-19, enrolled during active disease. The V gene is TRBV5-1, the J gene TRBJ2-1, with TRBD2 matching over 10 bases. The sample comprised peripheral blood. The CDR3 sequence: CASSPIGAGGPHNEQFF. The CDR3 DNA is TGCGCCAGCAGCCCCATCGGAGCGGGGGGGCCCCACAATGAGCAGTTCTTC.